This T cell receptor beta chain appears in the sequencing data of a study of T cells after yellow fever vaccination. This CDR3 spans 14 amino acids. Germline V gene sequence: CDR1 LGHDT, CDR2 YNNKEL (reference sequence). V was pared by 3 bases and J by 1 base, with 9 bases between. Study-wide results and limits: When the response was secondary, it was weaker but reached its peak faster, day 5 versus 15.

There are many counts of this clonotype. The antigen is not known. TCRdb called the 5' RACE reads again in MiXCR, with one record for every CDR3 protein. The sample lists hundreds of thousands of distinct CDR3 sequences, less than 4.5% occurring once. The clonotype was recovered from a young man who received the YFV17D yellow fever vaccine. Sequencing was performed on PBMCs, taken on the day of the yellow fever booster vaccination. The chain carries TRBV3-1 and TRBJ2-5; D gene ambiguous. The CDR3 DNA reads TGTGCCAGCAGCCACTCCGAAGCCCAAGAGACCCAGTACTTC. Amino acids: CASSHSEAQETQYF.